The clone carrying this TCR beta chain was detected a few times. Antigen unknown. These data are taken from a study of post-analysis software for immune sequencing data. Background on the study: The disease courses covered relapsing-remitting, secondary progressive and progressive-relapsing multiple sclerosis.

The CDR3 contains 14 residues. CDR1 and CDR2 from the germline V gene are SGHTA and FQGNSA. V lost 2 bases, J lost 6 bases, and 14 bases lay in between. Every TCR beta cDNA library bore unique molecular identifiers. Once roughly 0.9 to 11 million T cells were used, roughly 0.5 million cDNA molecules resulted. TCRdb re-analysed the PCR reads in MiXCR, keeping a single row per CDR3 protein. The sample consists of about 770,000 distinct CDR3 sequences, just over 45% of them appearing once. Study observations and caveats: By F measure, strong co-clustering occurred among samples prepared in the same batch. TRBV5-6, TRBV5-1 and TRBV20-1 belonged to a set of a handful of TRBV segments that were more frequent in patients than controls. Significantly lower normalized Chao1 diversity was found in patients with multiple sclerosis relative to controls.

The sequencing sample was made of blood. V gene TRBV7-2 combines with J gene TRBJ2-7; D remains unclear. This sequence was found in a girl aged 10 to 17 with multiple sclerosis. CDR3: CASSLLAELREQYF. The CDR3, as DNA: TGTGCCAGCAGCTTATTGGCCGAGCTCCGCGAGCAGTACTTC.